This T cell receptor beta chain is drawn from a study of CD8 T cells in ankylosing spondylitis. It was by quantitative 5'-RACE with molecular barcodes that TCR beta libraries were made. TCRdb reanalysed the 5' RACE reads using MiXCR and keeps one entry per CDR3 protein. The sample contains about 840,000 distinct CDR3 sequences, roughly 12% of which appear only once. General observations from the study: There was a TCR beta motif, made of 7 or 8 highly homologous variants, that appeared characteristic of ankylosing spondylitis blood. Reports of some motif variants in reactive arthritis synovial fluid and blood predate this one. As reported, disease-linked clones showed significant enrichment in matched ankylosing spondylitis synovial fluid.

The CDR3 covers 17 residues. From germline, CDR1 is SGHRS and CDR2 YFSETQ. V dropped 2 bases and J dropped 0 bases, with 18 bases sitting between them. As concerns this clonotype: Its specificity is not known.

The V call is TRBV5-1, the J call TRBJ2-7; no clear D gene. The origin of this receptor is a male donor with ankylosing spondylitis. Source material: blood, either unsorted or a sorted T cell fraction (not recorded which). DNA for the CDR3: TGCGCCAGCAGCTTAAACGCCGGCAGGTGGAGCTCCTACGAGCAGTACTTC. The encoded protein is CASSLNAGRWSSYEQYF.